The 22 T cell receptor beta chains below all came from one sample that was sequenced in a study of T cells in localized non-small cell lung cancer. Clones were sequenced by immunoSEQ multiplex PCR, and TCRdb holds only the in-frame ones, with some missing. The sample includes just under 35,000 clones, 80% to 95% of them seen just once. The sample in question was peripheral blood mononuclear cells, obtained before any cancer treatment. These receptors all stem from an older female donor with stage II lung adenocarcinoma.

This chain joins TRBV6-1 and TRBJ1-2; D is unresolved. V lost 10 bases to trimming and J lost 5 bases, with 11 bases between them. CDR3 length: 11 residues. Germline CDR1 MNHNS, CDR2 SASEGT. CDR3 coding DNA: TGTGCCACCTCCACTGGGTATGGCTACACCTTC. It translates to CATSTGYGYTF.

The chain links TRBV19 to TRBJ1-1; 10 bases fit TRBD1. The CDR3 sequence is 15 residues long. Germline values: CDR1 LNHDA, CDR2 SQIVND (reference sequence). With 5 bases clipped from V and 3 bases from J, the junction kept 6 bases outside the gene matches. The CDR3 region is CASSSDRGWDTEAFF. The CDR3 region has the DNA TGTGCCAGTAGTTCGGACAGGGGGTGGGACACTGAAGCTTTCTTT.

This CDR3 is CASSHGPEIWRETQYF. The CDR3 DNA reads as TGTGCCAGCAGCCATGGACCCGAGATCTGGCGAGAGACCCAGTACTTC. V gene TRBV14 combines with J gene TRBJ2-5; D is ambiguous. Trimming removed 3 bases at V and 4 bases at J, with 18 bases between. The CDR3 loop spans 16 amino acids. CDR1 and CDR2 (germline): SGHDN, FVKESK.

This rearrangement joins TRBV4-3 to TRBJ1-2, with TRBD1 as a possible D gene (5 bases). Germline-derived CDR1 and CDR2 are LGHNA and YSLEER. CDR3 length: 17 residues. The germline V and J ends were trimmed by 0 bases and 3 bases, with 17 bases remaining between them. The CDR3 loop reads CASSQEATGSWYYGYTF. CDR3 bases: TGCGCCAGCAGCCAAGAGGCCACAGGCTCTTGGTACTATGGCTACACCTTC.

The V and J genes are TRBV27 and TRBJ2-5; 10 positions match TRBD1. Germline CDR1 reads MNHEY; CDR2 reads SMNVEV (reference sequence). The CDR3 sequence is 16 residues long. J was trimmed by 5 bases and V by 6 bases; bases with no gene match: 12. CDR3 residues: CASSRLGQGGRETQYF. DNA of the CDR3: TGTGCCAGCAGCCGACTAGGACAGGGGGGGAGGGAGACCCAGTACTTC.

Points on this clone: The junction and the germline gene differ at one end; a read error may be behind it. The V and J genes are TRBV9 and TRBJ1-2, with TRBD1 matching 10 bases. This CDR3 comprises 10 residues. CDR1 is SGDLS and CDR2 is YYNGEE in the germline V gene. DNA of the CDR3: TGCGGGGGACAGGGGAATGGCTACACCTTC. It encodes CGGQGNGYTF.

The genes are TRBV5-6 and TRBJ1-3; D gene ambiguous. The V end was cut by 4 bases, the J end by 1 base, with 12 bases between. The CDR3 is 15 amino acids. Germline CDR1 and CDR2: SGHDT and YYEEEE. The CDR3 sequence: CASSVRLVSGNTIYF. DNA for the CDR3: TGTGCCAGCAGCGTCCGACTGGTGTCTGGAAACACCATATATTTT.

This clone came up once. This chain uses TRBV6-6 with TRBJ1-1; D unresolved. The CDR3 extends over 14 amino acids. Germline V CDR1 and CDR2: MNHNY, SVGAGI (reference sequence). The V end lost 5 bases, the J end lost 5 bases, and 15 bases lay between the germline ends. The CDR3 DNA reads as TGTGCCAGCAGTCGGACGGGGTCAGGTACTGAAGCTTTCTTT. It codes for CASSRTGSGTEAFF.

The chain links TRBV5-1 to TRBJ2-5; 13 nucleotides align to TRBD2. CDR1 and CDR2 (germline): SGHRS, YFSETQ. The V gene end was trimmed by 3 bases and the J gene end by 5 bases; junction bases not matched to a gene: 4. The length of the CDR3 is 15 residues. CDR3 DNA sequence: TGCGCCAGCAGCTATGGGACTAGCGGGGCGGAGACCCAGTACTTC. Translating gives CASSYGTSGAETQYF.

V is TRBV27 and J is TRBJ2-7; 7 bases map to TRBD1. The CDR3 consists of 16 residues. V was pared by 3 bases and J by 0 bases, with 8 bases of the junction left unmatched. Germline loops: CDR1 MNHEY, CDR2 SMNVEV (reference sequence). CDR3 nucleotides: TGTGCCAGCAGTTTTGAGGGGGCCCTTAGCTCCTACGAGCAGTACTTC. This gives the protein CASSFEGALSSYEQYF.

In DNA, the CDR3 is TGTGCCAGCTCACCACCTAACAGGGGTCCCTACAATGAGCAGTTCTTC. This translates into CASSPPNRGPYNEQFF. The V gene is TRBV18, the J gene TRBJ2-1, with TRBD1 matching 7 bases. This CDR3 spans 16 amino acids. In germline, CDR1 is KGHSH, CDR2 LQKENI. The J segment lost 2 bases and the V segment lost 0 bases, leaving 4 bases of the junction unmatched.

V gene TRBV15 combines with J gene TRBJ2-3; D possibly corresponds to TRBD2 (5 bases). This CDR3 region has 15 residues. The ends were cut back, 4 bases at V and 3 bases at J, with 14 bases in the middle. The germline V gene encodes CDR1 LNHNV and CDR2 YYDKDF (reference sequence). CDR3 sequence (DNA): TGTGCCACCAGCATCGAGCTAGCTGATACAGATACGCAGTATTTT. As protein: CATSIELADTDTQYF.

This clone was seen once. The chain combines TRBV6-1 with TRBJ2-1; 10 bases agree with TRBD1. J lost 4 bases, V lost 3 bases, and 9 bases had no gene match. Germline V gene sequence: CDR1 MNHNS, CDR2 SASEGT. CDR3 length equals 17 residues. The CDR3 sequence: CASSEHGGQGFYNEQFF. CDR3 nucleotides: TGTGCCAGCAGTGAGCATGGGGGACAGGGGTTTTACAATGAGCAGTTCTTC.

The chain recombines TRBV5-5 with TRBJ1-2; possible D gene TRBD1, 6 bases. With 9 bases removed from V and 5 bases from J, the gap between germline ends came to 26 bases. This CDR3 has 16 amino acids. Germline CDR1 and CDR2: SGHKS and YYEKEE (reference sequence). The CDR3 loop is CATSSGGSGYLYGYTF. Here the CDR3 DNA reads TGTGCCACCTCCTCGGGGGGCAGCGGGTACTTGTATGGCTACACCTTC.

The rearrangement uses TRBV28 and TRBJ2-1; the D is unclear. Germline CDR1 reads MDHEN; CDR2 reads SYDVKM. This CDR3 comprises 14 residues. V lost 6 bases and J lost 9, with 18 bases in between. CDR3 amino acids: CASRFPPSSGEQFF. The DNA for the CDR3 is TGTGCCAGCAGGTTTCCGCCCTCTTCTGGTGAGCAGTTCTTC.

The CDR3 DNA reads as TGTGCCATCTTTGGGGGGGTGAACACTGAAGCTTTCTTT. As protein: CAIFGGVNTEAFF. The chain joins TRBV28 to TRBJ1-1; D is possibly TRBD1 (5 bases). V shed 10 bases and J shed 0 bases, with 12 bases lying between them. CDR3 length: 13 amino acids. Germline assignment: CDR1 MDHEN and CDR2 SYDVKM.

The chain links TRBV29-1 to TRBJ2-5; tentative D call: TRBD1 (7 bases). Germline-derived CDR1 and CDR2 are SQVTM and ANQGSEA. The germline V and J ends were trimmed by 1 base and 5 bases, with 11 bases remaining between them. The CDR3 is made up of 13 amino acids. The CDR3 reads CSVEARGRETQYF. CDR3 in DNA: TGCAGCGTTGAAGCCAGGGGGAGGGAGACCCAGTACTTC.

This clone has only one observation. The chain couples TRBV19 to TRBJ1-3; TRBD1 matches 9 bases. The germline CDR1 and CDR2 sequences are LNHDA and SQIVND (reference sequence). The CDR3 extends over 18 amino acids. V was pared by 3 bases and J by 6 bases, with 15 bases of the junction left unmatched. This CDR3 is CASSIAGTGWSQQNTIYF. CDR3 nucleotides: TGTGCCAGTAGTATTGCCGGGACAGGGTGGTCCCAGCAAAACACCATATATTTT.

The CDR3 DNA reads TGTGCCAGCAGTCCAGAAATGAATGAGCAGTTCTTC. It is translated as CASSPEMNEQFF. The J gene is TRBJ2-1, the V gene TRBV7-2, with D unclear. Deletions cut 6 bases from V and 7 bases from J, with 10 bases between. The germline V gene encodes CDR1 SGHTA and CDR2 FQGNSA. This CDR3 has 12 residues. The full variable domain, completed using reference TRBV7-2 and TRBJ2-1, is GAGVSQSPSNKVTEKGKDVELRCDPISGHTALYWYRQSLGQGLEFLIYFQGNSAPDKSGLPSDRFSAERTGGSVSTLTIQRTQQEDSAVYLCASSPEMNEQFFGPGTRLTVL.

The V and J genes are TRBV10-1 and TRBJ2-1; D is perhaps TRBD1 (5 bases). V gave up 0 bases and J gave up 5 bases, with 8 bases separating them. Germline CDR1 and CDR2: WNHNN and SYGVQD (reference sequence). The CDR3 runs to 14 residues. CDR3 bases: TGCGCCAGCAGTGAGTCGGGGCGGAACAATGAGCAGTTCTTC. It translates to CASSESGRNNEQFF.

This clone was detected only once. The genes are TRBV5-6 and TRBJ2-2; 11 bases agree with TRBD2. V was pared by 2 bases and J by 3 bases, with 6 bases of the junction left unmatched. From germline, CDR1 is SGHDT and CDR2 YYEEEE. This CDR3 contains 17 residues. In DNA, the CDR3 is TGTGCCAGCAGCTTTAGCGGGAGGGGGGACTACACCGGGGAGCTGTTTTTT. Translating gives CASSFSGRGDYTGELFF.

This chain uses TRBV7-2 with TRBJ2-2; D is uncertain. Trimming left V 2 bases short and J 4 bases short, with 11 bases between. The germline V gene encodes CDR1 SGHTA and CDR2 FQGNSA. This CDR3 spans 15 amino acids. CDR3 nucleotides: TGTGCCAGCAGCTTAAATCCAGCAGCCACCGGGGAGCTGTTTTTT. Translation gives CASSLNPAATGELFF.